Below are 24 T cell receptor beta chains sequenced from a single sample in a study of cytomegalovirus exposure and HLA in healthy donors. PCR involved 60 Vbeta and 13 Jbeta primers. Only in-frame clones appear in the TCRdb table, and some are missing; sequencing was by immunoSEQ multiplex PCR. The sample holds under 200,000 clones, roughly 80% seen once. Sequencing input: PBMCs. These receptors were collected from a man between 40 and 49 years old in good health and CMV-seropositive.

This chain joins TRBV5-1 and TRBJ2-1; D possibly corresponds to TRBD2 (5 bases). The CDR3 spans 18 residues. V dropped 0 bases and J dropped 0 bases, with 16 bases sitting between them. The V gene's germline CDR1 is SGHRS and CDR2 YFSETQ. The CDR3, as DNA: TGCGCCAGCAGCTTGGGGATAGCGTTGTATACCTCCTACAATGAGCAGTTCTTC. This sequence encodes CASSLGIALYTSYNEQFF. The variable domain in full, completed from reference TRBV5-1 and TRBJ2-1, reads KAGVTQTPRYLIKTRGQQVTLSCSPISGHRSVSWYQQTPGQGLQFLFEYFSETQRNKGNFPGRFSGRQFSNSRSEMNVSTLELGDSALYLCASSLGIALYTSYNEQFFGPGTRLTVL.

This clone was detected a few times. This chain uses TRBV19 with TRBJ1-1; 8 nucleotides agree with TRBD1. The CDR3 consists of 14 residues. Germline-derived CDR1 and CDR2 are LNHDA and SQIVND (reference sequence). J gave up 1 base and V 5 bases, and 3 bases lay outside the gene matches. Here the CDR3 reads CASSLGQGNTEAFF. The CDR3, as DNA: TGTGCCAGTAGTCTCGGACAGGGGAACACTGAAGCTTTCTTT.

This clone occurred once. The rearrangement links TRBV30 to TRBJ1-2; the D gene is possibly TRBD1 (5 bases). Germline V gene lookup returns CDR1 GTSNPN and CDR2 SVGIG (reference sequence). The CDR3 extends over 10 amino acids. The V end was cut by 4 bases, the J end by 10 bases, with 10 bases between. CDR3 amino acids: CAWNQGDYTF. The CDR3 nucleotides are TGTGCCTGGAATCAGGGTGACTACACCTTC. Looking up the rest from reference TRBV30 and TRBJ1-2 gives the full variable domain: SQTIHQWPATLVQPVGSPLSLECTVEGTSNPNLYWYRQAAGRGLQLLFYSVGIGQISSEVPQNLSASRPQDRQFILSSKKLLLSDSGFYLCAWNQGDYTFGSGTRLTVV.

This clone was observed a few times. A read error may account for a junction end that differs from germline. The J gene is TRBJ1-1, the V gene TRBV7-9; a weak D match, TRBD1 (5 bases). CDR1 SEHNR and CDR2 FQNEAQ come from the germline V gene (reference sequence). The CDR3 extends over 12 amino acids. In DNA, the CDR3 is TGTTCCAGCAGCCCCAGGGTAGCCGAAGCTTTCTTT. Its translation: CSSSPRVAEAFF.

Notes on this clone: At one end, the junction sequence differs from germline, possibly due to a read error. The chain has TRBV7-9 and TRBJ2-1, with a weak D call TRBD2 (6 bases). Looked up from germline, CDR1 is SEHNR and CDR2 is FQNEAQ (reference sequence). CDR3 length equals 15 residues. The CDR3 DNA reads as TGTTCCAGCAGCGCGAGGCCGATGGGGAGGAGTGAGCAGTTCTTC. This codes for CSSSARPMGRSEQFF.

CDR3: CASSSGTGVGETQYF. The CDR3 DNA is TGCGCCAGCAGCTCCGGGACAGGGGTAGGAGAGACCCAGTACTTC. This chain connects TRBV5-1 to TRBJ2-5, with 10 bases aligning to TRBD1. J gave up 4 bases and V 3 bases, and 6 bases lay outside the gene matches. Per the germline V gene, CDR1 is SGHRS and CDR2 is YFSETQ. The CDR3 totals 15 residues.

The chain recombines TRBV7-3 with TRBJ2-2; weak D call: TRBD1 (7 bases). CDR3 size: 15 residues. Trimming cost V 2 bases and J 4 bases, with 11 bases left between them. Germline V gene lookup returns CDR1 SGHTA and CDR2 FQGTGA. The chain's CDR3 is CASSLAGGSTGELFF. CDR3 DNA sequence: TGTGCCAGCAGCTTAGCAGGGGGGAGCACCGGGGAGCTGTTTTTT.

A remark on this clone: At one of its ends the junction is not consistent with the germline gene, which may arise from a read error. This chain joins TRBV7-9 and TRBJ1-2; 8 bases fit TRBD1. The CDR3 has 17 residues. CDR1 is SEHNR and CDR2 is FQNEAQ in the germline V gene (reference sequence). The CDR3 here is CSSSLDRGPRANYGYTF. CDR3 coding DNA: TGTTCCAGCAGCTTAGACAGGGGACCCAGAGCTAACTATGGCTACACCTTC. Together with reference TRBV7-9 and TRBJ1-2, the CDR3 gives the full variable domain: DTGVSQNPRHKITKRGQNVTFRCDPISEHNRLYWYRQTLGQGPEFLTYFQNEAQLEKSRLLSDRFSAERPKGSFSTLEIQRTEQGDSAMYLCSSSLDRGPRANYGYTFGSGTRLTVV.

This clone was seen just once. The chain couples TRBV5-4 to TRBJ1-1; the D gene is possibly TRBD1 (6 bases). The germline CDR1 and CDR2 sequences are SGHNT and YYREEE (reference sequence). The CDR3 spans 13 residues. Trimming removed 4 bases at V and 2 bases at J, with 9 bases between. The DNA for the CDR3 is TGTGCCAGCAGCGGGGGACATAACACTGAAGCTTTCTTT. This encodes CASSGGHNTEAFF.

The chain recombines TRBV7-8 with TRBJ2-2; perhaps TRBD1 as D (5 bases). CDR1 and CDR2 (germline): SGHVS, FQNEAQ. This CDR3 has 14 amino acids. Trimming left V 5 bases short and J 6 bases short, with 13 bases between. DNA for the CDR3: TGTGCCAGCAGCCCAGGGTCGGCGGCCGGGGAGCTGTTTTTT. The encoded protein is CASSPGSAAGELFF.

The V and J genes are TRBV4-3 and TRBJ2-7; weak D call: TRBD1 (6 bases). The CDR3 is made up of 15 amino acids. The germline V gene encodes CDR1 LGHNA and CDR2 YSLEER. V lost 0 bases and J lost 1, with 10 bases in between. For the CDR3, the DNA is TGCGCCAGCAGCCAAGAGGACAGTTTATCCTACGAGCAGTACTTC. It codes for CASSQEDSLSYEQYF.

CDR3 sequence (DNA): TGTGCCAGCAGTTACGTCCAGGGTGGAACAGATACGCAGTATTTT. Translation gives CASSYVQGGTDTQYF. The chain carries TRBV6-5 and TRBJ2-3; TRBD1 is a possible D gene (5 bases). CDR3 length: 15 residues. Trimming removed 2 bases at V and 3 bases at J, with 12 bases between. Germline-derived CDR1 and CDR2 are MNHEY and SVGAGI.

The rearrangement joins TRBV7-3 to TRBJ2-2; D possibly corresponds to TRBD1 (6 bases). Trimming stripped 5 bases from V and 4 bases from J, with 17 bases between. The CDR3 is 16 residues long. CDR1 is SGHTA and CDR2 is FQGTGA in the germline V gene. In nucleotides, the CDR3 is TGTGCCAGCAGCGTTTCCAGGGGTTCGGGCACCGGGGAGCTGTTTTTT. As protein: CASSVSRGSGTGELFF. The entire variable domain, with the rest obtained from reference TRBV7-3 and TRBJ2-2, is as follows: GAGVSQTPSNKVTEKGKYVELRCDPISGHTALYWYRQSLGQGPEFLIYFQGTGAADDSGLPNDRFFAVRPEGSVSTLKIQRTERGDSAVYLCASSVSRGSGTGELFFGEGSRLTVL.

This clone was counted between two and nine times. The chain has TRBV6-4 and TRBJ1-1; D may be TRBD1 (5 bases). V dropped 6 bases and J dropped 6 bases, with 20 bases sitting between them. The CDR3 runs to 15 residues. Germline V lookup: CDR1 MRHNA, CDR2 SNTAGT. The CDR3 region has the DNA TGTGCCAGCAGGAGGGTGGAGGGGAGTTCCTCTGAAGCTTTCTTT. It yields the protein CASRRVEGSSSEAFF.

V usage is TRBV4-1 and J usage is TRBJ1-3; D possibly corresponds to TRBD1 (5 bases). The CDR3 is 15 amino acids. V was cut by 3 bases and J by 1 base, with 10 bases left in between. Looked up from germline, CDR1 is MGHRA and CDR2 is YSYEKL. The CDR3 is CASSQLQGSGNTIYF. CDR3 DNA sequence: TGCGCCAGCAGCCAGCTGCAGGGTTCTGGAAACACCATATATTTT.

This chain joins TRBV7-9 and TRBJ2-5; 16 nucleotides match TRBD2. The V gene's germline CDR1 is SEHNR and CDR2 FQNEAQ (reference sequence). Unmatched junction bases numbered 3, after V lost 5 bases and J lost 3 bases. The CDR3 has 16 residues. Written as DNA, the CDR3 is TGTGCCAGCAGCGAGGGACTAGCGGGGGGGGAAGAGACCCAGTACTTC. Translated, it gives CASSEGLAGGEETQYF.

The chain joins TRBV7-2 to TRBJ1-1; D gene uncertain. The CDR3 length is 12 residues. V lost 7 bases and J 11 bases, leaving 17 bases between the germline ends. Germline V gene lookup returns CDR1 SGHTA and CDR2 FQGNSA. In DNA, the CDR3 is TGTGCCAGCATCTCAGACGGGTTTGGGGCTTTCTTT. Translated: CASISDGFGAFF.

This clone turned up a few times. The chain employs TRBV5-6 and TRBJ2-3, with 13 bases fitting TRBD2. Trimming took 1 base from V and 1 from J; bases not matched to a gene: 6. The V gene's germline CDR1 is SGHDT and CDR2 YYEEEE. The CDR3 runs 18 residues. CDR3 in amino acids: CASSLTRLAGGRTDTQYF. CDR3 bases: TGTGCCAGCAGCTTGACCCGACTAGCGGGGGGTCGCACAGATACGCAGTATTTT.

In nucleotides, the CDR3 is TGTGCCAGTAGTAGTCGAGGTACGGATGGCTACACCTTC. Protein product: CASSSRGTDGYTF. This rearrangement joins TRBV19 to TRBJ1-2; no definite D call. Germline CDR1 and CDR2: LNHDA and SQIVND (reference sequence). V dropped 4 bases and J dropped 6 bases, with 12 bases sitting between them. The CDR3 contains 13 residues.

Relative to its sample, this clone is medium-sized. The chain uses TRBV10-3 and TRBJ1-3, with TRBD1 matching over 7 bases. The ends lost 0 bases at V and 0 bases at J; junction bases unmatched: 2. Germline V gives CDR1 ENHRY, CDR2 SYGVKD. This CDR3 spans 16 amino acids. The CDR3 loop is CAISESTGRSGNTIYF. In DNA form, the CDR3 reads TGTGCCATCAGTGAGTCGACAGGGCGCTCTGGAAACACCATATATTTT.

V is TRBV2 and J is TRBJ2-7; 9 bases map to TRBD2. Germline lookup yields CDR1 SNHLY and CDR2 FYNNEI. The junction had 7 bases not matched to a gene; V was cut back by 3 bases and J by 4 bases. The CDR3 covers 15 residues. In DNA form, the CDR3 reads TGTGCCAGCAGTGAGGTAGCGGGGGTGTTTTACGAGCAGTACTTC. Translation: CASSEVAGVFYEQYF.

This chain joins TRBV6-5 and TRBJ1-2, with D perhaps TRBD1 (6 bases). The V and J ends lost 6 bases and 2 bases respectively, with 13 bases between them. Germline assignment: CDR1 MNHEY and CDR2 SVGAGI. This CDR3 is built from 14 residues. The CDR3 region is CASRRQDFNYGYTF. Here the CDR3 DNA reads TGTGCCAGCAGACGACAGGACTTCAACTATGGCTACACCTTC.

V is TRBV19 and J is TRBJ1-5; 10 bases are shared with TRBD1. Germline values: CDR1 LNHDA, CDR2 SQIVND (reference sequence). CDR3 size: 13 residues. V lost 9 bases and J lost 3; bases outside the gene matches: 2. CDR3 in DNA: TGTGCCAGCCGACAGGGGGCCAATCAGCCCCAGCATTTT. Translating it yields CASRQGANQPQHF.

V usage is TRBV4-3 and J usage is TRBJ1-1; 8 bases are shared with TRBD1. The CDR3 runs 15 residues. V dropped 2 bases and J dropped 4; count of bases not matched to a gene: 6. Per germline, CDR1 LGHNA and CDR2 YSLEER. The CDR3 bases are TGCGCCAGCAGCCAACCAGGACAGGGAAGCACTGAAGCTTTCTTT. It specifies CASSQPGQGSTEAFF.